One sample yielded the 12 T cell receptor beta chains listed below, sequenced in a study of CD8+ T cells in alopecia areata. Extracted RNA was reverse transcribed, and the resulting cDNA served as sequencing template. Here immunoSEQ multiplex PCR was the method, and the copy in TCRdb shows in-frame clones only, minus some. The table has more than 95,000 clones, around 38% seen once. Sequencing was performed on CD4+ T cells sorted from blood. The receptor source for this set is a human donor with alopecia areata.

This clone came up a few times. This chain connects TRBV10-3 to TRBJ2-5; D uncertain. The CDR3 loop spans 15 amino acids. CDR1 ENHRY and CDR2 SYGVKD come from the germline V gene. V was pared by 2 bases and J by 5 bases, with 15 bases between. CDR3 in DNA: TGTGCCATCAGTGAGCCGATCGTAGGTTTTGAGACCCAGTACTTC. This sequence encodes CAISEPIVGFETQYF.

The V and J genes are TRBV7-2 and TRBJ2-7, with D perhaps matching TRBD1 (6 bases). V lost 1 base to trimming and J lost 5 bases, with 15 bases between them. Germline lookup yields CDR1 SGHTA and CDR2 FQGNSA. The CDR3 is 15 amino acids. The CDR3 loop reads CASSLGTATKNEQYF. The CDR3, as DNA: TGTGCCAGCAGCTTAGGGACAGCGACAAAGAACGAGCAGTACTTC.

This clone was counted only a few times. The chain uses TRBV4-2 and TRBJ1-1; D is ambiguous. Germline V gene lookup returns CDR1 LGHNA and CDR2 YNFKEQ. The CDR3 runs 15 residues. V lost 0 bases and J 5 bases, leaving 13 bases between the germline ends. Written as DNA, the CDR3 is TGTGCCAGCAGCCAAGATTTAACGGGTTTTACTGAAGCTTTCTTT. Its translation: CASSQDLTGFTEAFF.

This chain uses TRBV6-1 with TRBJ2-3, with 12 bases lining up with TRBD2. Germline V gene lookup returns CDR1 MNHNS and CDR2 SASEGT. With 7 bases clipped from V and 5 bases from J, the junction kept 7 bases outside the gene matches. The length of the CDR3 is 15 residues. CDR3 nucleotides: TGTGCCAGCACCCCTCTAGCGGGGGGGGAAGATACGCAGTATTTT. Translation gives CASTPLAGGEDTQYF.

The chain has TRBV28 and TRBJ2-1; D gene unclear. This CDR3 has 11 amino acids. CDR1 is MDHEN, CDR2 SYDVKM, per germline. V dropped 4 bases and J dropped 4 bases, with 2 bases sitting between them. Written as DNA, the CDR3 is TGTGCCAGCAGTTGGTACAATGAGCAGTTCTTC. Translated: CASSWYNEQFF.

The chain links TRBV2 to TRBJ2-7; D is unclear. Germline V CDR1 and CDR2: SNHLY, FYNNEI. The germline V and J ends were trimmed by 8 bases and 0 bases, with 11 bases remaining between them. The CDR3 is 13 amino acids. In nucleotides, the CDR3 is TGTGCCAGCCAGCCGATGAGCTCCTACGAGCAGTACTTC. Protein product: CASQPMSSYEQYF.

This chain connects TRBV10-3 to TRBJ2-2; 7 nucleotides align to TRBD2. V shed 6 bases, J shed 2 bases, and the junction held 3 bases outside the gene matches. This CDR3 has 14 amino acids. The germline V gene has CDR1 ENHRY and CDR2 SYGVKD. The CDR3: CAIRGTTNTGELFF. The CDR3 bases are TGTGCCATCAGGGGGACTACTAACACCGGGGAGCTGTTTTTT.

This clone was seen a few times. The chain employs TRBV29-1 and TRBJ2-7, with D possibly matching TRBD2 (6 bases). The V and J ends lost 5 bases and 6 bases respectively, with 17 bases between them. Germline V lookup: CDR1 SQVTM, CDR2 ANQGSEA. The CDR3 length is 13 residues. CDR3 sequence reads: CSVYAGGPSEQYF. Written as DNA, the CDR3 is TGCAGCGTTTATGCCGGAGGGCCGAGCGAGCAGTACTTC.

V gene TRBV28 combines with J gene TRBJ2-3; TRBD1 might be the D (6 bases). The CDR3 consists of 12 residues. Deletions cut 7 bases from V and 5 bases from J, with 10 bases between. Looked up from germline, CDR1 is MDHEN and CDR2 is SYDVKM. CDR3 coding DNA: TGTGCCAGCACTACAGGGATAGATACGCAGTATTTT. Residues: CASTTGIDTQYF.

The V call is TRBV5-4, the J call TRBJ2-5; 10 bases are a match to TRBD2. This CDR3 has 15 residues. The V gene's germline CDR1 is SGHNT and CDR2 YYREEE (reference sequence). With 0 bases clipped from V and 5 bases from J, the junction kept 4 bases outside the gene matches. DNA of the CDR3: TGTGCCAGCAGCTTGGCTAGGACTAGCGGTGAGACCCAGTACTTC. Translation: CASSLARTSGETQYF. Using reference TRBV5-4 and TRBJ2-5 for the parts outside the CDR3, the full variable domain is ETGVTQSPTHLIKTRGQQVTLRCSSQSGHNTVSWYQQALGQGPQFIFQYYREEENGRGNFPPRFSGLQFPNYSSELNVNALELDDSALYLCASSLARTSGETQYFGPGTRLLVL.

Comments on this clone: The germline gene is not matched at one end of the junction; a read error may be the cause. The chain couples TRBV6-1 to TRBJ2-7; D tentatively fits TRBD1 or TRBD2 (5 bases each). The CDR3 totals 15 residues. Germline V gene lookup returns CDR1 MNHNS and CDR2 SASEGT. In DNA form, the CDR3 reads TGTGCCAGCAGTGAAGGATGGGACCAGTCCTCCGAGCAGTACTTC. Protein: CASSEGWDQSSEQYF.

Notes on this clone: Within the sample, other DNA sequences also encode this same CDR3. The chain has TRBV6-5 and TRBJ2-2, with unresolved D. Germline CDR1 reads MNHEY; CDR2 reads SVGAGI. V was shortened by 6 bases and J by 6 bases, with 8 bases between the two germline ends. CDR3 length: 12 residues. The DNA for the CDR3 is TGTGCCAGCAGCTTTAGAGCCGGGGAGCTGTTTTTT. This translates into CASSFRAGELFF.